These 3 T cell receptor beta chains were sequenced from one sample in a study of shared clonotypes between healthy human individuals. The data were produced by immunoSEQ multiplex PCR, yet TCRdb's version contains in-frame clones alone and is incomplete. The repertoire holds 2 million to 2.5 million clones, with around 95% as singletons. Sequencing was performed on naive CD4+ T cells sorted from blood. Subset here: CD45RA+ positively selected. All receptors derive from a man aged 18 to 35 in good health.

The V call is TRBV11-2, the J call TRBJ2-3, with 11 positions matching TRBD2. Trimming cost V 3 bases and J 0 bases; bases outside gene matches: 11. The CDR3 is made up of 19 amino acids. Germline values: CDR1 SGHAT, CDR2 FQNNGV. As DNA, the CDR3 is TGTGCCAGCAGCTTCCGCTTACCGGGACTAGCGGCTAGCACAGATACGCAGTATTTT. It specifies CASSFRLPGLAASTDTQYF.

Only one count was recorded for this clone. CDR3 loop: CASSLGDTLTNYGYTF. CDR3 coding DNA: TGCGCCAGCAGCTTGGGGGACACCCTGACTAACTATGGCTACACCTTC. This chain joins TRBV5-1 and TRBJ1-2; weak D call: TRBD1 (6 bases). V gave up 0 bases and J gave up 0 bases, with 12 bases separating them. The CDR3 extends over 16 amino acids. Germline CDR1 SGHRS, CDR2 YFSETQ.

The rearrangement uses TRBV7-9 and TRBJ2-7, with TRBD1 matching 7 bases. J was trimmed by 3 bases and V by 5 bases; bases with no gene match: 10. Germline V gene data show CDR1 as SEHNR and CDR2 as FQNEAQ (reference sequence). The CDR3 length is 15 residues. CDR3: CASSLFRDSDYEQYF. CDR3 DNA sequence: TGTGCCAGCAGCCTGTTCCGGGACAGCGACTACGAGCAGTACTTC.